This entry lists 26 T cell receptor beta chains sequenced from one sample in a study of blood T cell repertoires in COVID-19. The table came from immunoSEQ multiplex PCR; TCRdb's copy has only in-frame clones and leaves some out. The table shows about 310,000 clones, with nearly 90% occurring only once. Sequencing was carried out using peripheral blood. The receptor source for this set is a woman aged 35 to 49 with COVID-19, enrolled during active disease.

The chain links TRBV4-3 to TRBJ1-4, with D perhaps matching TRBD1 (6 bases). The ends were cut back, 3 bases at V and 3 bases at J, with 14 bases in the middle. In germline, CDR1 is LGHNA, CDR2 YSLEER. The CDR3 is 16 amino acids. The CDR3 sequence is CASSQRAGAPNEKLFF. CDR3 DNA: TGCGCCAGCAGCCAGAGGGCGGGGGCCCCTAATGAAAAACTGTTTTTT.

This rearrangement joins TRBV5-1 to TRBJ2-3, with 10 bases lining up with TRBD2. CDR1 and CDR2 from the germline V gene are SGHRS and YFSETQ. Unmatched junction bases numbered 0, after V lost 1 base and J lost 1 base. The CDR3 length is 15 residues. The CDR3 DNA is TGCGCCAGCAGCTTGACTAGCGGGGGCACAGATACGCAGTATTTT. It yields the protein CASSLTSGGTDTQYF.

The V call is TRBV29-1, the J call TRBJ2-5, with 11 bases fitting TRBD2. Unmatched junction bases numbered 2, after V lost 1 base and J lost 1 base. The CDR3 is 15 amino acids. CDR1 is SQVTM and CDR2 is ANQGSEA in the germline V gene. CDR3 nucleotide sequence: TGCAGCGTTGAAGGACTAGCGGGAATCCAAGAGACCCAGTACTTC. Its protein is CSVEGLAGIQETQYF. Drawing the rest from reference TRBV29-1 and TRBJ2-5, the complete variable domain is SAVISQKPSRDICQRGTSLTIQCQVDSQVTMMFWYRQQPGQSLTLIATANQGSEATYESGFVIDKFPISRPNLTFSTLTVSNMSPEDSSIYLCSVEGLAGIQETQYFGPGTRLLVL.

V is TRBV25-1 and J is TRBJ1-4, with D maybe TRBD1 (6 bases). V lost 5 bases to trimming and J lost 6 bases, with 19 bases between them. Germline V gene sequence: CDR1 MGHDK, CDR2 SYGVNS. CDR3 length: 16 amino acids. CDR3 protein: CASSRTLGGADEKLFF. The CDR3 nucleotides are TGTGCCAGCAGTAGGACCCTTGGGGGCGCTGATGAAAAACTGTTTTTT.

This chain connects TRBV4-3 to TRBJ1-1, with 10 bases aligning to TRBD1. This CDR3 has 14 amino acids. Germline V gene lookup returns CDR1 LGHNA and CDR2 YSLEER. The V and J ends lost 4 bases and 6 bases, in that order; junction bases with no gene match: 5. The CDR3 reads CASSRQGALSEAFF. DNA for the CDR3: TGCGCCAGCAGCCGACAGGGGGCGTTATCTGAAGCTTTCTTT.

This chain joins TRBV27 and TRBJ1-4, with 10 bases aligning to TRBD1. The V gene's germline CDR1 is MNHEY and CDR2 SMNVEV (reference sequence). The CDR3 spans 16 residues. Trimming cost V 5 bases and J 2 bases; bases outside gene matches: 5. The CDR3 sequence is CASSRTGGYTNEKLFF. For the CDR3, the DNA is TGTGCCAGCAGTAGGACAGGGGGTTATACTAATGAAAAACTGTTTTTT.

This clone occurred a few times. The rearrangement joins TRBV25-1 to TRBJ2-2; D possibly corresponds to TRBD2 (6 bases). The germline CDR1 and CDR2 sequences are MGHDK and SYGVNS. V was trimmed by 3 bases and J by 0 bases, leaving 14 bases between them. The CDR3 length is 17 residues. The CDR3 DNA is TGTGCCAGCAGTGAGGGACTCACGCCCTCGAACACCGGGGAGCTGTTTTTT. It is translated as CASSEGLTPSNTGELFF.

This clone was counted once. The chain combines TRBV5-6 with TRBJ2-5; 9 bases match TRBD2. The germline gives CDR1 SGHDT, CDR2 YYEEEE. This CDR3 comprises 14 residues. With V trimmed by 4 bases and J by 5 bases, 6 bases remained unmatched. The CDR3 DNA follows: TGTGCCAGCAGCGGAACCGCGGGGGGGGAGACCCAGTACTTC. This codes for CASSGTAGGETQYF.

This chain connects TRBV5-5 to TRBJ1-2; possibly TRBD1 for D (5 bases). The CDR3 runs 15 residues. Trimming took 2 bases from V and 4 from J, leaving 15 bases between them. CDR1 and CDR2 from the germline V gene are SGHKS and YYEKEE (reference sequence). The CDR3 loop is CASSFRQGGPYGYTF. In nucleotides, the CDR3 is TGTGCCAGCAGCTTTCGTCAGGGAGGACCCTATGGCTACACCTTC.

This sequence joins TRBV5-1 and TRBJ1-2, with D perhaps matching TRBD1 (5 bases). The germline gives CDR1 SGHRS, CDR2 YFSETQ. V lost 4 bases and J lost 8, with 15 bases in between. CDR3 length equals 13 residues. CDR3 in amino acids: CASSVGLQGGYTF. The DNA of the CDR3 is TGCGCCAGCAGCGTGGGCCTCCAGGGAGGCTACACCTTC.

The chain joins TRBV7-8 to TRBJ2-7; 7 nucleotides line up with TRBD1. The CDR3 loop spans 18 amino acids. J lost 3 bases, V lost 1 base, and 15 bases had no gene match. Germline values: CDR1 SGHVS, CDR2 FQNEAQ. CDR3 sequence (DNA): TGTGCCAGCAGCTTAGTTCTCCGCGGCAGGGACAGAAACTACGAGCAGTACTTC. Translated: CASSLVLRGRDRNYEQYF.

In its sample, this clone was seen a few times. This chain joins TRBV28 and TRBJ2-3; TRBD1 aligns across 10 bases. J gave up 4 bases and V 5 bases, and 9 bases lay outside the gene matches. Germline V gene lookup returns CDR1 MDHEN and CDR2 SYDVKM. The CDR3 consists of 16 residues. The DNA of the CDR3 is TGTGCCAGCAGTCTCAGACAGGGGGCTACCTCAGATACGCAGTATTTT. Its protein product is CASSLRQGATSDTQYF.

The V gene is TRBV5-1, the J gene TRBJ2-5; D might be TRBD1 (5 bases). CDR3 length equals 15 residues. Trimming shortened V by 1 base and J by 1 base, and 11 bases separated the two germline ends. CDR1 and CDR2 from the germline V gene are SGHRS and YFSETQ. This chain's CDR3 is CASSLTDISQETQYF. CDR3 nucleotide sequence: TGCGCCAGCAGCTTGACGGACATCTCCCAAGAGACCCAGTACTTC.

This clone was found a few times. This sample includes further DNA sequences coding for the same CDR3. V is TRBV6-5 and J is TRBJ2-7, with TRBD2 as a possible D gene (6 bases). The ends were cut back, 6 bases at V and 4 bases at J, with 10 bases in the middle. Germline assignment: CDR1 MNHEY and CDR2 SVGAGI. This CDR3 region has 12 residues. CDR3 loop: CASSLSGYEQYF. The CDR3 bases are TGTGCCAGCAGCCTAAGCGGGTACGAGCAGTACTTC.

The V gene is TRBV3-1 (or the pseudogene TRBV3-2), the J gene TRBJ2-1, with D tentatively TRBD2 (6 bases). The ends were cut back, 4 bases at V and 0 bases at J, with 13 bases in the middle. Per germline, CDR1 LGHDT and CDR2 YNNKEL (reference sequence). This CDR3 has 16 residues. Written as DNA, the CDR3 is TGTGCCAGCAGCCCACGGGACTTCAGCTCCTACAATGAGCAGTTCTTC. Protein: CASSPRDFSSYNEQFF.

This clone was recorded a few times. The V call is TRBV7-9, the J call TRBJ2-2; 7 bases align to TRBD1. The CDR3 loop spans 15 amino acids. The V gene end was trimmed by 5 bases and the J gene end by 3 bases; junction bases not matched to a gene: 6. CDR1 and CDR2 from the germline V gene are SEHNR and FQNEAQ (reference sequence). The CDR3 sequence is CASSIGQVYTGELFF. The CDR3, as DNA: TGTGCCAGCAGCATTGGACAGGTCTACACCGGGGAGCTGTTTTTT.

This CDR3 reads CAISYVSGGSAYNEQFF. For the CDR3, the DNA is TGTGCCATCAGTTACGTCAGCGGCGGGAGCGCCTACAATGAGCAGTTCTTC. The genes are TRBV10-3 and TRBJ2-1; 7 nucleotides agree with TRBD2. The germline V gene encodes CDR1 ENHRY and CDR2 SYGVKD. CDR3 size: 17 residues. V shed 5 bases and J 2 bases; nucleotides not matched to a gene: 12.

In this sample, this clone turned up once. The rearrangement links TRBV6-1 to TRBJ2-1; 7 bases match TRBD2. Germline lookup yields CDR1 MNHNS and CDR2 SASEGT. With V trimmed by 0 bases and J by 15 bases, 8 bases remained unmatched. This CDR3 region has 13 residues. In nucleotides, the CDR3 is TGTGCCAGCAGTGAAGCGACCGGGACTATCCTGTTCTTC. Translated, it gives CASSEATGTILFF.

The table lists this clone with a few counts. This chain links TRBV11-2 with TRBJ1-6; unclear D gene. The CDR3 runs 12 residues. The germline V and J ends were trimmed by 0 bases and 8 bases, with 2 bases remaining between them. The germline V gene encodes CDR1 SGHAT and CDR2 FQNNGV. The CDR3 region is CASSLDDSPLHF. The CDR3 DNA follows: TGTGCCAGCAGCTTAGACGATTCACCCCTCCACTTT. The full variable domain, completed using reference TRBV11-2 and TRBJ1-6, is EAGVAQSPRYKIIEKRQSVAFWCNPISGHATLYWYQQILGQGPKLLIQFQNNGVVDDSQLPKDRFSAERLKGVDSTLKIQPAKLEDSAVYLCASSLDDSPLHFGNGTRLTVT.

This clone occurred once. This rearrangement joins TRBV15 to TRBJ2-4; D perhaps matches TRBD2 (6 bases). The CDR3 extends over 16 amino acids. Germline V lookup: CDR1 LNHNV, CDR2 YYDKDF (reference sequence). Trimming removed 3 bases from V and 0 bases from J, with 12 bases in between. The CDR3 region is CATSRGRGLAKNIQYF. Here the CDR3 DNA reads TGTGCCACCAGCAGGGGGCGGGGTCTAGCCAAAAACATTCAGTACTTC.

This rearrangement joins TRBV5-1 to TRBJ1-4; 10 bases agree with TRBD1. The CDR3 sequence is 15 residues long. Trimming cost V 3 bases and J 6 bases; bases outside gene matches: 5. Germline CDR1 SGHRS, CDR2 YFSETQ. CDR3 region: CASSYGQGEYEKLFF. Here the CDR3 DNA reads TGCGCCAGCAGCTATGGACAGGGGGAGTATGAAAAACTGTTTTTT. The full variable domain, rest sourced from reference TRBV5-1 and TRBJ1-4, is KAGVTQTPRYLIKTRGQQVTLSCSPISGHRSVSWYQQTPGQGLQFLFEYFSETQRNKGNFPGRFSGRQFSNSRSEMNVSTLELGDSALYLCASSYGQGEYEKLFFGSGTQLSVL.

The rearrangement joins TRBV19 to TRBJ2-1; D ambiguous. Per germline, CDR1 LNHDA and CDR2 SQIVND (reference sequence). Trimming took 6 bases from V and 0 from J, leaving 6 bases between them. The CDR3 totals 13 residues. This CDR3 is CASRLSSYNEQFF. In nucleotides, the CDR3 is TGTGCCAGTAGACTAAGCTCCTACAATGAGCAGTTCTTC.

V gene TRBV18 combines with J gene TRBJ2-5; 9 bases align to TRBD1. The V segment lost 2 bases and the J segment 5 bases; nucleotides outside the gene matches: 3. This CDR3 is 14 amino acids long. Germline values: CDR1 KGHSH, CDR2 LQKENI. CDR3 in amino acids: CASSPTGGEETQYF. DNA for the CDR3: TGTGCCAGCTCACCAACAGGGGGCGAGGAGACCCAGTACTTC.

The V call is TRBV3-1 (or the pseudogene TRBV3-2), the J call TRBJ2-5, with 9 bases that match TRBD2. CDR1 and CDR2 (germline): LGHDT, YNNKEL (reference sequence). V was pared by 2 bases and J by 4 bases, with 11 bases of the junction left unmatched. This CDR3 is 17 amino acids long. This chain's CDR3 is CASSQSLGLAGTETQYF. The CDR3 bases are TGTGCCAGCAGCCAATCACTAGGGCTAGCGGGGACAGAGACCCAGTACTTC.

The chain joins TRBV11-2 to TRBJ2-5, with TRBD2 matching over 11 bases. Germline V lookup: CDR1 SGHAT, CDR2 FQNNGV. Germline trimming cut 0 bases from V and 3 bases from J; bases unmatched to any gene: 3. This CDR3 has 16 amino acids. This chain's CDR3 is CASSLDWGLAEETQYF. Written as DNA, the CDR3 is TGTGCCAGCAGCTTAGATTGGGGACTAGCGGAAGAGACCCAGTACTTC.

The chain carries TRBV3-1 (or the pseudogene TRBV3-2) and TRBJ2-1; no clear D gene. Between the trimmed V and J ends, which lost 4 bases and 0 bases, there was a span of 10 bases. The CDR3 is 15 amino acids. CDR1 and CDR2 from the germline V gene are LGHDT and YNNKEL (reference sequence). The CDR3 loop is CASSPTDSSYNEQFF. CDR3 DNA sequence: TGTGCCAGCAGCCCCACCGACTCCTCCTACAATGAGCAGTTCTTC.